This T cell receptor (beta chain) was identified during a study of T-cell memory formation after mild COVID-19. Study findings and constraints: Certain responding clones were present in pre-infection memory, suggesting participation of cross-reactive memory. What remained unconfirmed was the SARS-CoV-2 specificity of second-wave clones peaking on day 37. A second wave expanding day 15 to 37 was CD4+-biased; contracting clones were balanced.

For this clonotype: Its antigen is currently unknown.

Each CDR3 protein gets one entry after TCRdb re-called the 5' RACE reads with MiXCR. The sample carries about 500,000 distinct CDR3 sequences, around 21% recorded once. The CDR3 totals 11 residues. The TCR originated in an adult woman who had mild COVID-19 (a few samples of this study predate the infection). Cell type and time point are not known. The chain is built from TRBV1 and TRBJ1-2; TRBD1 is taken as the D call from the table, unchecked against the DNA. TRBV1 is a pseudogene locus. The sample was PBMCs or a T cell subset sorted from them (not recorded which). CDR3 nucleotides: TGCACCACCCTGACCCCCGCAGGCTACACCTTC. As protein: CTTLTPAGYTF.